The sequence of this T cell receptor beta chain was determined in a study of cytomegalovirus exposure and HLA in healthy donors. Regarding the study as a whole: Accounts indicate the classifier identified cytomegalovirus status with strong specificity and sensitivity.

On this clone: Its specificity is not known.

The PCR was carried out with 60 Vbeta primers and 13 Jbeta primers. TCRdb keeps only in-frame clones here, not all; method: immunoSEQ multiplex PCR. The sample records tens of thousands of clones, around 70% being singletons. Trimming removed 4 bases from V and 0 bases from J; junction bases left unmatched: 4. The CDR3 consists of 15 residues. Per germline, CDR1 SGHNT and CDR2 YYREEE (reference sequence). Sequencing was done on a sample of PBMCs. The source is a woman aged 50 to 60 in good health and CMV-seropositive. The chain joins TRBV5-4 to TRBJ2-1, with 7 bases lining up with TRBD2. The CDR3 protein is CASSQGGTSYNEQFF. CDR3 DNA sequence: TGTGCCAGCAGCCAGGGAGGGACCTCCTACAATGAGCAGTTCTTC.